The 19 T cell receptor beta chains given below trace back to one sample, sequenced in a study of beta chain features in type 1 diabetes. Every isolated RNA sample was fully reverse transcribed, so sequencing captured expressed TCRB transcripts. Sequencing used immunoSEQ multiplex PCR; TCRdb keeps in-frame clones, though not all of them. The data contain about 110,000 clones, roughly 40% of them singletons. Material: stem cell memory CD4+ T cells from blood. These receptors all come from a woman aged 18-29 years in good health.

This clone was seen more than once but under ten times. This chain connects TRBV2 to TRBJ1-2; D ambiguous. Trimming removed 7 bases from V and 5 bases from J, with 14 bases in between. CDR3 length equals 13 residues. Looked up from germline, CDR1 is SNHLY and CDR2 is FYNNEI. CDR3 sequence: CASKWQEGYGYTF. As DNA, the CDR3 is TGTGCCAGCAAATGGCAGGAGGGATATGGCTACACCTTC.

The chain links TRBV5-1 to TRBJ2-1; TRBD2 matches 7 bases. Trimming at V came to 6 bases and at J to 4 bases, leaving 10 bases not matched to a gene. Per the germline V gene, CDR1 is SGHRS and CDR2 is YFSETQ. The CDR3 totals 15 residues. The CDR3: CASTLAGRYYNEQFF. DNA for the CDR3: TGCGCCAGCACCTTAGCGGGTCGCTATTACAATGAGCAGTTCTTC.

The rearrangement uses TRBV7-2 and TRBJ1-2; no reliable D call. This CDR3 spans 12 amino acids. Trimming removed 5 bases from V and 4 bases from J, with 8 bases in between. The germline gives CDR1 SGHTA, CDR2 FQGNSA. The CDR3 here is CASSLVPYGYTF. CDR3 nucleotides: TGTGCCAGCAGCCTCGTCCCCTATGGCTACACCTTC. The full variable domain, with the rest looked up from reference TRBV7-2 and TRBJ1-2, is GAGVSQSPSNKVTEKGKDVELRCDPISGHTALYWYRQSLGQGLEFLIYFQGNSAPDKSGLPSDRFSAERTGGSVSTLTIQRTQQEDSAVYLCASSLVPYGYTFGSGTRLTVV.

The chain has TRBV5-1 and TRBJ2-7; TRBD1 aligns across 8 bases. Germline assignment: CDR1 SGHRS and CDR2 YFSETQ. Germline trimming cut 1 base from V and 4 bases from J; bases unmatched to any gene: 4. The CDR3 spans 14 residues. The CDR3 sequence: CASSLLDRGYEQYF. In nucleotides, the CDR3 is TGCGCCAGCAGCTTGTTAGACAGGGGTTACGAGCAGTACTTC.

V and J are TRBV14 and TRBJ2-5; TRBD2 is a possible D gene (6 bases). Trimming cost V 4 bases and J 4 bases, with 13 bases left between them. The CDR3 contains 14 residues. Germline V gene data show CDR1 as SGHDN and CDR2 as FVKESK. The CDR3 coding sequence is TGTGCCAGCAGCCGGGAGGTGTTGGGAGAGACCCAGTACTTC. This gives the protein CASSREVLGETQYF.

The V gene is TRBV11-2, the J gene TRBJ2-1, with 7 bases matching TRBD2. The germline V gene has CDR1 SGHAT and CDR2 FQNNGV. The CDR3 has 19 amino acids. V lost 1 base, J lost 1 base, and 13 bases stayed unmatched. CDR3 sequence reads: CASSLGGTGSGPSYNEQFF. The DNA for the CDR3 is TGTGCCAGCAGCTTAGGAGGCACAGGTAGCGGGCCATCCTACAATGAGCAGTTCTTC.

The chain combines TRBV5-6 with TRBJ1-2; D is uncertain. Trimming took off 0 bases at V and 2 bases at J, with 8 bases between the two ends. The CDR3 is 14 residues long. Germline assignment: CDR1 SGHDT and CDR2 YYEEEE. The chain's CDR3 is CASSLGPGNYGYTF. Written as DNA, the CDR3 is TGTGCCAGCAGCTTGGGCCCAGGAAACTATGGCTACACCTTC. The whole variable domain, filled in from reference TRBV5-6 and TRBJ1-2, reads DAGVTQSPTHLIKTRGQQVTLRCSPKSGHDTVSWYQQALGQGPQFIFQYYEEEERQRGNFPDRFSGHQFPNYSSELNVNALLLGDSALYLCASSLGPGNYGYTFGSGTRLTVV.

The V and J genes are TRBV6-6 and TRBJ2-1; TRBD2 aligns across 9 bases. V dropped 5 bases and J dropped 4; count of bases not matched to a gene: 6. The CDR3 extends over 15 amino acids. Germline loops: CDR1 MNHNY, CDR2 SVGAGI (reference sequence). CDR3 sequence (DNA): TGTGCCAGCAGTCCCAGCGGGAGGACTTACAATGAGCAGTTCTTC. It encodes CASSPSGRTYNEQFF.

This clone was seen a handful of times. The chain is built from TRBV7-9 and TRBJ2-2; 8 bases line up with TRBD1. V shed 5 bases, J shed 5 bases, and the junction held 10 bases outside the gene matches. This CDR3 contains 16 residues. The germline CDR1 and CDR2 sequences are SEHNR and FQNEAQ (reference sequence). CDR3 sequence: CASSPRQGYLTGELFF. CDR3 nucleotides: TGTGCCAGCAGCCCAAGACAGGGGTACTTGACCGGGGAGCTGTTTTTT.

The genes are TRBV27 and TRBJ1-2, with TRBD1 identical over 7 bases. The CDR3 covers 16 residues. The V gene end was trimmed by 5 bases and the J gene end by 4 bases; junction bases not matched to a gene: 13. Germline loops: CDR1 MNHEY, CDR2 SMNVEV (reference sequence). In nucleotides, the CDR3 is TGTGCCAGCAGTACACATCCCGGGACAGCCCCCTATGGCTACACCTTC. This sequence encodes CASSTHPGTAPYGYTF.

V usage is TRBV2 and J usage is TRBJ1-5; TRBD1 aligns across 12 bases. CDR3 length: 16 residues. The V segment lost 2 bases and the J segment 5 bases; nucleotides outside the gene matches: 4. The germline gives CDR1 SNHLY, CDR2 FYNNEI. CDR3 DNA sequence: TGTGCCAGCAGTGAACTTGGGACAGGGGGCGATCAGCCCCAGCATTTT. This gives the protein CASSELGTGGDQPQHF.

The J gene is TRBJ2-7, the V gene TRBV6-5; 10 bases are a match to TRBD1. This CDR3 is 15 amino acids long. Per germline, CDR1 MNHEY and CDR2 SVGAGI. V lost 6 bases and J lost 6; bases outside the gene matches: 11. CDR3 nucleotides: TGTGCCAGCAGCCTCCGATCCGGGACAGGGGCCGAGCAGTACTTC. Translated: CASSLRSGTGAEQYF.

V gene TRBV6-5 combines with J gene TRBJ2-7; D is possibly TRBD2 (5 bases). V dropped 5 bases and J dropped 3 bases, with 14 bases sitting between them. Germline V lookup: CDR1 MNHEY, CDR2 SVGAGI. The CDR3 length is 14 residues. DNA of the CDR3: TGTGCCAGCAGTCGCGGGCCAAGCCTCTACGAGCAGTACTTC. Its translation is CASSRGPSLYEQYF.

The chain's CDR3 is CAISDSGDRGYQPQHF. The CDR3 DNA sequence: TGTGCCATCAGTGACTCTGGGGACAGGGGGTATCAGCCCCAGCATTTT. V and J are TRBV10-3 and TRBJ1-5; 11 positions agree with TRBD1. Germline V lookup: CDR1 ENHRY, CDR2 SYGVKD. V dropped 3 bases and J dropped 5; count of bases not matched to a gene: 6. This CDR3 contains 16 residues.

CDR3 residues: CASSQQGHNQPQHF. CDR3 bases: TGTGCCAGTAGTCAACAGGGGCACAATCAGCCCCAGCATTTT. V gene TRBV19 combines with J gene TRBJ1-5, with 7 bases identical to TRBD1. In germline, CDR1 is LNHDA, CDR2 SQIVND (reference sequence). This CDR3 comprises 14 residues. The V and J ends lost 5 bases and 3 bases, in that order; junction bases with no gene match: 4.

The chain joins TRBV18 to TRBJ1-1; maybe TRBD1 (6 bases). Germline assignment: CDR1 KGHSH and CDR2 LQKENI. Trimming removed 1 base from V and 1 base from J, with 10 bases in between. The CDR3 contains 15 residues. CDR3 residues: CASSPLAGENTEAFF. The CDR3, as DNA: TGTGCCAGCTCACCACTAGCAGGGGAGAACACTGAAGCTTTCTTT.

The chain is built from TRBV21-1 and TRBJ2-1; the table's TRBD1 call for D was not verified on the DNA. TRBV21-1 is assigned pseudogene status. There are 16 residues in the CDR3. CDR3 in DNA: TGTGCCAGCAGCAAAGTAGGGCACTACAGGGGTCGCGAGCAGTTCTTC. It codes for CASSKVGHYRGREQFF.

V gene TRBV27 combines with J gene TRBJ1-2; 8 bases map to TRBD1. Germline V lookup: CDR1 MNHEY, CDR2 SMNVEV (reference sequence). Trimming at V came to 5 bases and at J to 5 bases, leaving 7 bases not matched to a gene. The CDR3 covers 14 residues. The DNA for the CDR3 is TGTGCCAGCAGTCCCGGCCGGGACAGGTATGGCTACACCTTC. This encodes CASSPGRDRYGYTF.

The table lists this clone with a few counts. The rearrangement links TRBV9 to TRBJ1-2, with D possibly matching TRBD1 (6 bases). In germline, CDR1 is SGDLS, CDR2 YYNGEE. This CDR3 region has 15 residues. Trimming removed 2 bases at V and 2 bases at J, with 13 bases between. The CDR3: CASSVYRATNYGYTF. CDR3 coding DNA: TGTGCCAGCAGCGTGTACAGGGCTACGAACTATGGCTACACCTTC.